This T cell receptor (beta chain) was sequenced during a study of T cell responses to AZD1222 COVID-19 vaccine (dated by TCRdb to the early 2020s). Context from the whole study: AZD1222 recipients with second doses at about 4 weeks or about 12 weeks were pooled, because spike-specific TCR depth and breadth did not differ between schedules. TCR sequencing covered 233 trial participants: 200 to 220 given two doses of AZD1222 and 26 given two doses of MenACWY control vaccine. Trial participants were enrolled into age subgroups of 18-55, 56-69 and 70-plus years, which contained roughly 140, 27 and 60 TCR-sequenced participants, respectively. Here is what the overall study found, with its caveats: In the small 56-69-year group, the increase in depth fell short of significance, most likely because of low power. Spike-specific TCR breadth and depth rose significantly after two AZD1222 doses compared with day 0 and with MenACWY recipients. Most participants were white British and females outnumbered males, and the authors suggested that clonal diversity may have been underestimated. Reportedly, close to half of the unique spike-specific TCRs recognized epitopes lying outside the regions that are mutated in the B.1.351 and B.1.1.7 variants. Conclusions about previously exposed vaccinees are limited because only five to seven AZD1222 recipients were SARS-CoV-2 seropositive at baseline. Vaccine-associated CD4 TCRs spanned the whole spike protein, with dominant responses in regions 160-218 and 743-854. Because no samples from the day 14 peak response were available, repertoires could be characterized only after the peak T cell response.

In light of the paper, this sample's time point label describes: baseline before first vaccination. Samples from vaccinated people were obtained from the UK trials COV001 and COV002, which included a single-blind randomized controlled phase 2/3 trial of AZD1222 (ChAdOx1 nCoV-19) in healthy adults. For TCRbeta chain sequencing, PBMC samples were collected from trial participants at day 0 and at day 28 after the second dose. On this clone itself: There is no known antigen for this receptor. Base qualities are missing; no much larger clone stands one base away.

The CDR3 regions of human TCRbeta chains were subjected to immunosequencing. As for how the authors treated the data: TCRs in the repertoires were compared against a reference library of SARS-CoV-2-specific TCRs that had been generated with the MIRA antigen-specificity platform. Breadth meant the fraction of unique TCRs that were SARS-CoV-2-associated, whereas depth meant the fraction of total T cells that were SARS-CoV-2-associated. Using the MIRA data, each spike-specific TCR was assigned both to the spike region to which the TCR was reactive and to a CD4 or CD8 class. Log10-transformed breadth and depth values were compared by one-way ANOVA with Sidak's multiple comparisons tests. Sourced from immuneACCESS, this table was stored by TCRdb with only in-frame sequences that have V and J called. A share of the clones is absent; for the studies checked, an unresolved V gene accounts for under half, and the remainder has no known explanation. For V, J and clone size, that table is used; D and trimming come from the DNA. The table for this sample lists some 180,000 clones; 80% to 95% of them were counted only once. Roughly 1.5% of the sample rests with the top ten.

Sequences were derived from peripheral blood, sampled on day 0 of AZD1222 vaccination. The origin of this receptor is an adult in good health.

The DNA sequence is given as TGTGCCAGCTCACTAGGGACCCCCCAGTGGCAGTTCTTC. This translates into CASSLGTPQWQFF. This sequence uses TRBV18 and TRBJ2-1; the D gene may be TRBD1 or TRBD2, since each aligns over 5 bases. Sequences KGHSH (CDR1) and LQKENI (CDR2) are obtained from the germline V gene. V was cut back by 4 bases and J by 12 bases, leaving a gap of 16 bases between them. Taken from cysteine to phenylalanine, the CDR3 has 13 residues. Kept here is only the CDR3 DNA, which spans 39 bases and is read in frame from base 1.